Presented here are 23 T cell receptor beta chains from one specimen sequenced in a study of blood T cells in healthy people across ages. It was with a sample-barcoded 5' primer and a J-beta primer mix that a second PCR of roughly 6 to 11 cycles was run. TCRdb ran MiXCR on the 5' RACE reads and lists one entry per CDR3 protein. The sample has 600,000 or so distinct CDR3 sequences, 20% to 25% seen once. Sequenced: blood. These receptors all come from a man aged 65 to 79 in good health.

The rearrangement uses TRBV20-1 and TRBJ2-4; D tentatively reads TRBD1 or TRBD2 (6 bases each). The CDR3 has 15 amino acids. Trimming stripped 0 bases from V and 5 bases from J, with 14 bases between. In germline, CDR1 is DFQATT, CDR2 SNEGSKA (reference sequence). As DNA, the CDR3 is TGCAGTGCTAGAGATGGGAGAAGGGGGGAAAACATTCAGTACTTC. It codes for CSARDGRRGENIQYF.

For the CDR3, the DNA is TGTGCCAGCAGTTTTTGGAGGGACAGGGAGTCCGGGGAGCTGTTTTTT. Translating gives CASSFWRDRESGELFF. The rearrangement uses TRBV6-2 or TRBV6-3 and TRBJ2-2; 9 bases map to TRBD1. V shed 4 bases, J shed 6 bases, and the junction held 9 bases outside the gene matches. CDR1 and CDR2 (germline): MNHEY, SVGEGT. The CDR3 runs to 16 residues.

The chain recombines TRBV18 with TRBJ2-3, with 8 positions matching TRBD2. V gave up 2 bases and J gave up 1 base; unmatched junction bases: 2. The CDR3 totals 15 residues. Germline CDR1 is KGHSH and CDR2 is LQKENI. Written as DNA, the CDR3 is TGTGCCAGCTCACCATTACTAGCGGGCACAGATACGCAGTATTTT. Protein sequence: CASSPLLAGTDTQYF.

This clonotype was counted only a few times. The chain links TRBV20-1 to TRBJ1-4, with D perhaps matching TRBD1 (6 bases). The V and J ends lost 5 bases and 6 bases respectively, with 13 bases between them. Per the germline V gene, CDR1 is DFQATT and CDR2 is SNEGSKA (reference sequence). The CDR3 length is 13 residues. CDR3 amino acids: CSAGGQADEKLFF. CDR3 nucleotides: TGCAGTGCTGGGGGACAAGCGGATGAAAAACTGTTTTTT.

This chain connects TRBV12-3 or TRBV12-4 to TRBJ2-1, with D maybe TRBD2 (6 bases). The CDR3 runs 13 residues. The V gene lost 6 bases and the J gene lost 8 bases, with 14 bases spanning the gap. For the CDR3, the DNA is TGTGCCAGCAGCGCAGGGAGGAATGATGAGCAGTTCTTC. Its protein is CASSAGRNDEQFF.

The chain couples TRBV7-9 to TRBJ1-2; D is unresolved. Looked up from germline, CDR1 is SEHNR and CDR2 is FQNEAQ (reference sequence). With 5 bases removed from V and 3 bases from J, the gap between germline ends came to 19 bases. This CDR3 region has 16 residues. The CDR3 DNA reads TGTGCCAGCAGCCCACTCCAAAGGGAACGAGACTATGGCTACACCTTC. Its translation: CASSPLQRERDYGYTF.

Worth noting for this clonotype: This may arise from a read error, as a much more abundant clone is one base away. The V and J genes are TRBV7-8 and TRBJ2-2; no reliable D call. Germline V CDR1 and CDR2: SGHVS, FQNEAQ. The CDR3 spans 12 residues. This chain's CDR3 is CASNDETEELFF. CDR3 DNA sequence: TGTGCCAGCAACGATGAGACCGAGGAGCTGTTTTTT.

This clonotype was observed a few times. The rearrangement joins TRBV28 to TRBJ2-7; 7 bases map to TRBD1. CDR1 MDHEN and CDR2 SYDVKM come from the germline V gene. Losses at the gene ends were 5 bases for V and 4 bases for J; bases not matched to a gene: 8. The CDR3 loop spans 14 amino acids. CDR3 sequence: CASSLGQVGYEQYF. The CDR3 coding sequence is TGTGCCAGCAGTCTCGGACAGGTTGGATACGAGCAGTACTTC.

Notes on this clonotype: At one end, the junction sequence differs from germline, possibly due to a read error. This chain links TRBV14 with TRBJ2-5; D perhaps matches TRBD2 (5 bases). The CDR3 consists of 14 residues. Germline V gives CDR1 SGHDN, CDR2 FVKESK. The CDR3 loop reads CASSPRRTQEAQYF. DNA of the CDR3: TGTGCCAGCAGCCCAAGGCGGACTCAAGAGGCCCAGTACTTC.

CDR3 nucleotide sequence: TGCGCCAGCAGCTTGAGCCAGGGAGACTCTGGGGCCAACGTCCTGACTTTC. Residues: CASSLSQGDSGANVLTF. The chain employs TRBV5-1 and TRBJ2-6, with D possibly being TRBD1 or TRBD2 (5 bases each). Looked up from germline, CDR1 is SGHRS and CDR2 is YFSETQ. CDR3 length equals 17 residues. V shed 1 base and J shed 0 bases, with 11 bases lying between them.

This clonotype was seen only a few times. The V call is TRBV3-1, the J call TRBJ2-2; D remains unclear. The CDR3 totals 14 residues. V was trimmed by 5 bases and J by 6 bases, leaving 13 bases between them. Looked up from germline, CDR1 is LGHDT and CDR2 is YNNKEL (reference sequence). CDR3 residues: CASSSLGMSGELFF. The CDR3 DNA is TGTGCCAGCAGCTCACTTGGGATGTCCGGGGAGCTGTTTTTT.

This clonotype was counted a few times. V gene TRBV5-5 combines with J gene TRBJ1-5; D possibly corresponds to TRBD1 (5 bases). With 0 bases removed from V and 7 bases from J, the gap between germline ends came to 14 bases. This CDR3 contains 15 residues. Germline V gene sequence: CDR1 SGHKS, CDR2 YYEKEE (reference sequence). CDR3 region: CASSLEGSGRQPQHF. CDR3 bases: TGTGCCAGCAGCTTGGAGGGGTCAGGGCGGCAGCCCCAGCATTTT.

The V gene is TRBV7-2, the J gene TRBJ2-2; 11 bases match TRBD2. CDR3 length: 16 amino acids. In germline, CDR1 is SGHTA, CDR2 FQGNSA. The J segment lost 0 bases and the V segment lost 4 bases, leaving 1 base of the junction unmatched. The DNA for the CDR3 is TGTGCCAGCAGCTCGGGACTAGCGGCGAACACCGGGGAGCTGTTTTTT. Translating it yields CASSSGLAANTGELFF.

This chain links TRBV6-6 with TRBJ2-7; D unclear. CDR1 and CDR2 (germline): MNHNY, SVGAGI (reference sequence). This CDR3 comprises 18 residues. The V gene lost 4 bases and the J gene lost 9 bases, with 31 bases spanning the gap. DNA for the CDR3: TGTGCCAGCAGTTGGACCAATCACCGGGCTGTCGGTCGGCTCGGGCAGTACTTC. This translates into CASSWTNHRAVGRLGQYF.

The V and J genes are TRBV28 and TRBJ2-7, with D hard to call. The CDR3 totals 15 residues. V lost 1 base and J 12 bases, leaving 22 bases between the germline ends. Per germline, CDR1 MDHEN and CDR2 SYDVKM. DNA of the CDR3: TGTGCCAGCAGTTTATCCCGAGCGAGAGCAAACCATTGGTACTTC. This encodes CASSLSRARANHWYF. Full variable domain (outside the CDR3, taken from reference TRBV28 and TRBJ2-7): DVKVTQSSRYLVKRTGEKVFLECVQDMDHENMFWYRQDPGLGLRLIYFSYDVKMKEKGDIPEGYSVSREKKERFSLILESASTNQTSMYLCASSLSRARANHWYFGPGTRLTVT.

The chain links TRBV4-1 to TRBJ2-3, with 11 bases fitting TRBD1. The CDR3 consists of 15 residues. V dropped 5 bases and J dropped 6; count of bases not matched to a gene: 7. CDR1 and CDR2 (germline): MGHRA, YSYEKL. This chain's CDR3 is CASSSGQGVVDTQYF. The CDR3 nucleotides read TGCGCCAGCAGCTCGGGACAGGGGGTGGTTGATACGCAGTATTTT.

The sample holds a few counts of this clonotype. The chain combines TRBV7-9 with TRBJ2-1; D gene uncertain. The J call is uncertain, as TRBJ2-7 better fits the DNA end. The CDR3 contains 13 residues. Germline V lookup: CDR1 SEHNR, CDR2 FQNEAQ (reference sequence). The CDR3 spells CASSLPATYEQYF. CDR3 DNA: TGTGCCAGCAGCTTACCCGCTACCTACGAGCAGTACTTC.

In DNA, the CDR3 is TGTGCCAGCAGCCTTAGGGGGGAGGAAAAACTGTTTTTT. This sequence encodes CASSLRGEEKLFF. V gene TRBV9 combines with J gene TRBJ1-4; maybe TRBD1 (6 bases). From germline, CDR1 is SGDLS and CDR2 YYNGEE. The V gene lost 4 bases and the J gene lost 8 bases, with 12 bases spanning the gap. The CDR3 covers 13 residues. Full variable domain (rest looked up from reference TRBV9 and TRBJ1-4): DSGVTQTPKHLITATGQRVTLRCSPRSGDLSVYWYQQSLDQGLQFLIQYYNGEERAKGNILERFSAQQFPDLHSELNLSSLELGDSALYFCASSLRGEEKLFFGSGTQLSVL.

V and J are TRBV18 and TRBJ1-3; perhaps TRBD1 as D (5 bases). V was cut by 5 bases and J by 4 bases, with 12 bases left in between. Germline CDR1 is KGHSH and CDR2 is LQKENI. The CDR3 totals 14 residues. CDR3 in DNA: TGTGCCAGCTCAGACCAGGGAGTCGGAAACACCATATATTTT. It yields the protein CASSDQGVGNTIYF.

The chain has TRBV13 and TRBJ2-1, with 13 positions matching TRBD2. The CDR3 runs 14 residues. The ends lost 3 bases at V and 9 bases at J; junction bases unmatched: 2. Germline assignment: CDR1 PRHDT and CDR2 FYEKMQ (reference sequence). This CDR3 reads CASSLGLAGPEQFF. CDR3 in DNA: TGTGCCAGCAGCTTGGGACTAGCGGGACCTGAGCAGTTCTTC. The full variable domain, its missing parts supplied by reference TRBV13 and TRBJ2-1, is AAGVIQSPRHLIKEKRETATLKCYPIPRHDTVYWYQQGPGQDPQFLISFYEKMQSDKGSIPDRFSAQQFSDYHSELNMSSLELGDSALYFCASSLGLAGPEQFFGPGTRLTVL.

The chain carries TRBV7-2 and TRBJ2-6; unclear D gene. Germline CDR1 SGHTA, CDR2 FQGNSA. V lost 0 bases and J 4 bases, leaving 7 bases between the germline ends. The CDR3 length is 15 residues. The CDR3 is CASSLATSGANVLTF. CDR3 nucleotide sequence: TGTGCCAGCAGCTTAGCAACGTCCGGGGCCAACGTCCTGACTTTC. Looking up the rest from reference TRBV7-2 and TRBJ2-6 gives the full variable domain: GAGVSQSPSNKVTEKGKDVELRCDPISGHTALYWYRQSLGQGLEFLIYFQGNSAPDKSGLPSDRFSAERTGGSVSTLTIQRTQQEDSAVYLCASSLATSGANVLTFGAGSRLTVL.

This clonotype has a handful of counts. The chain recombines TRBV20-1 with TRBJ2-7; TRBD1 might be the D (5 bases). Trimming shortened V by 4 bases and J by 1 base, and 14 bases separated the two germline ends. CDR3 length: 14 amino acids. Germline V CDR1 and CDR2: DFQATT, SNEGSKA (reference sequence). This chain's CDR3 is CSAIDSLSSYEQYF. CDR3 nucleotide sequence: TGCAGTGCTATAGACAGTCTATCTTCCTACGAGCAGTACTTC.

This chain uses TRBV20-1 with TRBJ2-5; possibly TRBD2 for D (6 bases). Judging by the DNA end, TRBJ2-7 fits better; the J call may be wrong. Germline assignment: CDR1 DFQATT and CDR2 SNEGSKA (reference sequence). The CDR3 contains 14 residues. DNA for the CDR3: TGCAGTGCTATAGGCGGGGTTAGCTCCTACGAGCAGTACTTC. This gives the protein CSAIGGVSSYEQYF.